Presented here are 31 T cell receptor beta chains from one specimen sequenced in a study of shared clonotypes between healthy human individuals. Here immunoSEQ multiplex PCR was the method, and the copy in TCRdb shows in-frame clones only, minus some. The data show 1,500,000 or so clones, 97% to 99% seen once. The specimen was naive CD4+ T cells sorted from blood. The subset here: CD45RA+ positively selected. The receptors originated from a young man in good health.

The chain employs TRBV18 and TRBJ1-3; tentative D call: TRBD1 (6 bases). The ends were cut back, 6 bases at V and 2 bases at J, with 17 bases in the middle. The CDR3 covers 16 residues. Germline V gives CDR1 KGHSH, CDR2 LQKENI. The chain's CDR3 is CASSENQGRTGNTIYF. CDR3 bases: TGTGCCAGCTCTGAAAACCAGGGGAGAACTGGAAACACCATATATTTT.

The gene calls are TRBV7-8 and TRBJ2-1; 13 nucleotides align to TRBD2. The trim removed 5 bases at V and 6 bases at J, leaving 7 bases unmatched. The V gene's germline CDR1 is SGHVS and CDR2 FQNEAQ. This CDR3 has 16 amino acids. The CDR3 is CASSLPLAGGFNEQFF. DNA of the CDR3: TGTGCCAGCAGCCTTCCACTAGCGGGAGGGTTCAATGAGCAGTTCTTC. Combining the CDR3 with reference TRBV7-8 and TRBJ2-1 gives the whole variable domain GAGVSQSPRYKVAKRGQDVALRCDPISGHVSLFWYQQALGQGPEFLTYFQNEAQLDKSGLPSDRFFAERPEGSVSTLKIQRTQQEDSAVYLCASSLPLAGGFNEQFFGPGTRLTVL.

The chain has TRBV2 and TRBJ2-7; D is unresolved. From germline, CDR1 is SNHLY and CDR2 FYNNEI. The V end was cut by 7 bases, the J end by 3 bases, with 10 bases between. CDR3 length: 12 residues. As DNA, the CDR3 is TGTGCCAGCAATCACGATTTCTACGAGCAGTACTTC. Amino acid sequence: CASNHDFYEQYF.

The chain recombines TRBV6-5 with TRBJ2-7; D may be TRBD1 (7 bases). CDR3 length equals 15 residues. Trimming took off 6 bases at V and 2 bases at J, with 17 bases between the two ends. Germline CDR1 is MNHEY and CDR2 is SVGAGI. The DNA for the CDR3 is TGTGCCAGCAGGGAGGGGACAGTAGTCACCTACGAGCAGTACTTC. Translation gives CASREGTVVTYEQYF.

V and J are TRBV11-2 and TRBJ2-1; no clear D. The V gene lost 1 base and the J gene lost 15 bases, with 16 bases spanning the gap. Germline-derived CDR1 and CDR2 are SGHAT and FQNNGV. CDR3 length equals 13 residues. CDR3 in DNA: TGTGCCAGCAGCTTAGGAAATCAATTCGCGCGGTTCTTC. This sequence encodes CASSLGNQFARFF.

V and J are TRBV29-1 and TRBJ1-2, with D perhaps matching TRBD1 (5 bases). The CDR3 sequence is 12 residues long. V was trimmed by 8 bases and J by 2 bases, leaving 12 bases between them. In germline, CDR1 is SQVTM, CDR2 ANQGSEA. The CDR3 loop is CSSGDLNYGYTF. The DNA for the CDR3 is TGCAGCTCGGGGGATTTAAACTATGGCTACACCTTC.

CDR3 residues: CSVEEFDRGLAGTSSYNEQFF. In DNA, the CDR3 is TGCAGCGTTGAAGAGTTCGATCGGGGACTAGCGGGTACCAGCTCCTACAATGAGCAGTTCTTC. This chain links TRBV29-1 with TRBJ2-1; 12 nucleotides line up with TRBD2. The CDR3 totals 21 residues. The V segment lost 0 bases and the J segment 0 bases; nucleotides outside the gene matches: 15. Germline-derived CDR1 and CDR2 are SQVTM and ANQGSEA.

This rearrangement joins TRBV29-1 to TRBJ2-7; 9 positions match TRBD1. CDR3 size: 12 residues. J lost 3 bases, V lost 6 bases, and 3 bases had no gene match. Germline V gene lookup returns CDR1 SQVTM and CDR2 ANQGSEA. This CDR3 is CSVRTGDYEQYF. CDR3 DNA sequence: TGCAGCGTGAGGACAGGGGACTACGAGCAGTACTTC.

The V and J genes are TRBV27 and TRBJ2-7, with D perhaps matching TRBD1 (6 bases). This CDR3 spans 16 amino acids. V gave up 4 bases and J gave up 3 bases, with 19 bases separating them. Germline V gene lookup returns CDR1 MNHEY and CDR2 SMNVEV (reference sequence). The CDR3 sequence is CASSSETGMVGYEQYF. The CDR3 nucleotides read TGTGCCAGCAGTTCAGAAACAGGGATGGTTGGCTACGAGCAGTACTTC.

The chain's CDR3 is CASSFFGTGSNQPQHF. The DNA of the CDR3 is TGTGCCAGCAGTTTTTTCGGGACAGGTAGCAATCAGCCCCAGCATTTT. The genes are TRBV28 and TRBJ1-5; 8 positions agree with TRBD1. V was pared by 3 bases and J by 0 bases, with 4 bases of the junction left unmatched. The germline gives CDR1 MDHEN, CDR2 SYDVKM. The CDR3 runs to 16 residues.

The gene calls are TRBV2 and TRBJ2-2; D possibly corresponds to TRBD2 (6 bases). V was clipped by 8 bases and J by 5 bases, with 9 bases between them. Germline V CDR1 and CDR2: SNHLY, FYNNEI. The CDR3 runs to 12 residues. The CDR3: CASSRGTGELFF. The CDR3 coding sequence is TGTGCCAGCTCTCGGGGGACCGGGGAGCTGTTTTTT. The full variable domain, its missing parts supplied by reference TRBV2 and TRBJ2-2, is EPEVTQTPSHQVTQMGQEVILRCVPISNHLYFYWYRQILGQKVEFLVSFYNNEISEKSEIFDDQFSVERPDGSNFTLKIRSTKLEDSAMYFCASSRGTGELFFGEGSRLTVL.

The V and J genes are TRBV6-5 and TRBJ2-7, with 7 bases lining up with TRBD1. After removal of 7 bases from V and 10 bases from J, the junction contained 16 bases not matched to a gene. The CDR3 runs to 14 residues. CDR1 and CDR2 (germline): MNHEY, SVGAGI. The CDR3 reads CASTPSRAGGSQYF. Written as DNA, the CDR3 is TGTGCCAGCACTCCGTCCCGGGCAGGGGGATCTCAGTACTTC.

Regarding this clone: This is likely a read error, given that the CDR3 carries no conserved phenylalanine or tryptophan at its end. It is unclear where the CDR3 begins or ends on the DNA, so no DNA is shown, and the CDR3 is as TCRdb lists it. V usage is TRBV6-5 and J usage is TRBJ1-4. Germline CDR1 and CDR2: MNHEY and SVGAGI. Counting both end residues, the CDR3 totals 11 amino acids. The CDR3 reads CASSHPDSVRV.

The CDR3 reads CASSRNTGTAGANVLTF. Written as DNA, the CDR3 is TGCGCCAGCAGCCGAAACACCGGGACTGCTGGGGCCAACGTCCTGACTTTC. V usage is TRBV5-1 and J usage is TRBJ2-6; a possible D gene is TRBD2 (6 bases). Per germline, CDR1 SGHRS and CDR2 YFSETQ. The V end was cut by 4 bases, the J end by 2 bases, with 16 bases between. CDR3 length equals 17 residues.

A remark on this clone: The junction departs from the called germline gene at one end, perhaps through a read error. The rearrangement joins TRBV4-1 to TRBJ2-6; possible D gene TRBD1, 5 bases. Germline lookup yields CDR1 MGHRA and CDR2 YSYEKL. The CDR3 is 15 residues long. CDR3 loop: CASTQRTSGANVLTF. As DNA, the CDR3 is TGCGCCAGCACCCAACGGACATCTGGGGCCAACGTCCTGACTTTC.

The rearrangement joins TRBV9 to TRBJ2-7; 8 nucleotides agree with TRBD1. The CDR3 length is 15 residues. The germline CDR1 and CDR2 sequences are SGDLS and YYNGEE. Unmatched junction bases numbered 12, after V lost 3 bases and J lost 7 bases. The chain's CDR3 is CASSEAPGGPQEQYF. Written as DNA, the CDR3 is TGTGCCAGCAGCGAGGCCCCAGGGGGCCCCCAGGAGCAGTACTTC.

The genes are TRBV18 and TRBJ2-2; unclear D gene. The germline V gene has CDR1 KGHSH and CDR2 LQKENI. V lost 2 bases, J lost 0 bases, and 10 bases lay in between. The CDR3 totals 16 residues. The DNA for the CDR3 is TGTGCCAGCTCACCAACAGCAATGTCGAACACCGGGGAGCTGTTTTTT. It translates to CASSPTAMSNTGELFF.

The chain couples TRBV28 to TRBJ2-3; weak D call: TRBD2 (6 bases). This CDR3 has 16 residues. Trimming pared 7 bases from V and 0 bases from J, leaving 17 bases between. Germline V gene data show CDR1 as MDHEN and CDR2 as SYDVKM. The CDR3 DNA follows: TGTGCCAGCATTTCCTTAGCGGAGCAGAGCACAGATACGCAGTATTTT. It is translated as CASISLAEQSTDTQYF. Together with reference TRBV28 and TRBJ2-3, the CDR3 gives the full variable domain: DVKVTQSSRYLVKRTGEKVFLECVQDMDHENMFWYRQDPGLGLRLIYFSYDVKMKEKGDIPEGYSVSREKKERFSLILESASTNQTSMYLCASISLAEQSTDTQYFGPGTRLTVL.

This sequence joins TRBV6-1 and TRBJ2-3; D not certain. In germline, CDR1 is MNHNS, CDR2 SASEGT. V shed 9 bases and J shed 3 bases, with 10 bases lying between them. The CDR3 has 12 residues. CDR3 nucleotides: TGTGCCAGTCGACCTAGAACAGATACGCAGTATTTT. The encoded protein is CASRPRTDTQYF.

The chain joins TRBV15 to TRBJ1-1; 7 positions match TRBD1. Germline assignment: CDR1 LNHNV and CDR2 YYDKDF (reference sequence). CDR3 length: 15 residues. V lost 4 bases, J lost 1 base, and 6 bases stayed unmatched. For the CDR3, the DNA is TGTGCCACCAGCATCCGACAGGGTGCGAACACTGAAGCTTTCTTT. Translating gives CATSIRQGANTEAFF.

The CDR3 coding sequence is TGTGCCAGCTCACGGGACGAAGGACAGCCCCAGCATTTT. Translating it yields CASSRDEGQPQHF. The rearrangement links TRBV18 to TRBJ1-5, with D tentatively TRBD1 (5 bases). CDR1 and CDR2 from the germline V gene are KGHSH and LQKENI. Between the trimmed V and J ends, which lost 4 bases and 7 bases, there was a span of 11 bases. This CDR3 has 13 residues.

Note on this clone: The same CDR3 arises from other DNA sequences in this sample as well. The CDR3 DNA reads TGTGCCAGCTCACCATCAGGGGGCTACAATGAGCAGTTCTTC. Its protein product is CASSPSGGYNEQFF. The rearrangement uses TRBV18 and TRBJ2-1; TRBD1 matches 7 bases. Per the germline V gene, CDR1 is KGHSH and CDR2 is LQKENI. This CDR3 has 14 amino acids. J was trimmed by 3 bases and V by 2 bases; bases with no gene match: 1. Based on the CDR3 plus reference TRBV18 and TRBJ2-1, the full variable domain is NAGVMQNPRHLVRRRGQEARLRCSPMKGHSHVYWYRQLPEEGLKFMVYLQKENIIDESGMPKERFSAEFPKEGPSILRIQQVVRGDSAAYFCASSPSGGYNEQFFGPGTRLTVL.

Written as DNA, the CDR3 is TGCAGCGTCGATGGGCGGGAGGGCCAGGTCGAGCAGTACTTC. Its protein is CSVDGREGQVEQYF. J is TRBJ2-7 and V is TRBV29-1; 9 positions agree with TRBD2. The V and J ends lost 6 bases and 6 bases, in that order; junction bases with no gene match: 12. Germline V gives CDR1 SQVTM, CDR2 ANQGSEA. The CDR3 spans 14 residues.

This clone was found once. J is TRBJ2-1 and V is TRBV5-1, with D perhaps assigned TRBD1 or TRBD2 (6 bases each). The CDR3 consists of 14 residues. With 3 bases removed from V and 7 bases from J, the gap between germline ends came to 14 bases. Looked up from germline, CDR1 is SGHRS and CDR2 is YFSETQ. The CDR3 spells CASSWRGEANEQFF. Here the CDR3 DNA reads TGCGCCAGCAGCTGGAGGGGGGAGGCGAATGAGCAGTTCTTC.

J is TRBJ2-1 and V is TRBV9; 8 positions match TRBD2. With 0 bases clipped from V and 6 bases from J, the junction kept 5 bases outside the gene matches. Germline CDR1 and CDR2: SGDLS and YYNGEE. The CDR3 contains 15 residues. The CDR3 DNA follows: TGTGCCAGCAGCGTAGAGGGACTAGTGCTCAATGAGCAGTTCTTC. It codes for CASSVEGLVLNEQFF.

The J gene is TRBJ2-6, the V gene TRBV5-1; D not certain. V lost 0 bases to trimming and J lost 2 bases, with 9 bases between them. The CDR3 sequence is 16 residues long. Germline V gene lookup returns CDR1 SGHRS and CDR2 YFSETQ. This CDR3 is CASSLALVTGANVLTF. Written as DNA, the CDR3 is TGCGCCAGCAGCTTGGCTTTGGTAACTGGGGCCAACGTCCTGACTTTC.

The chain is built from TRBV9 and TRBJ1-5, with 7 nucleotides matching TRBD1. The germline gives CDR1 SGDLS, CDR2 YYNGEE. The CDR3 is 17 amino acids. After removal of 4 bases from V and 2 bases from J, the junction contained 12 bases not matched to a gene. The CDR3 DNA follows: TGTGCCAGCAGCCAAGGAGGGGGCGATTTTGGCAATCAGCCCCAGCATTTT. This gives the protein CASSQGGGDFGNQPQHF.

J is TRBJ2-5 and V is TRBV15; a weak D match, TRBD1 (5 bases). CDR3 length equals 14 residues. Trimming took off 0 bases at V and 5 bases at J, with 10 bases between the two ends. Germline V gene sequence: CDR1 LNHNV, CDR2 YYDKDF (reference sequence). The DNA for the CDR3 is TGTGCCACCAGCAGAGACAGGGCAAGTGAGACCCAGTACTTC. Its translation is CATSRDRASETQYF.

This clone was detected only once. CDR3 nucleotides: TGTGCCAGCAGTGAAGCAGGAGGTTGGGCTAGCACAGATACGCAGTATTTT. This translates into CASSEAGGWASTDTQYF. The genes are TRBV6-1 and TRBJ2-3; D possibly corresponds to TRBD2 (5 bases). The CDR3 is 17 residues long. Germline loops: CDR1 MNHNS, CDR2 SASEGT. Trimming removed 0 bases at V and 0 bases at J, with 13 bases between.

The rearrangement links TRBV6-1 to TRBJ2-3; TRBD2 is a possible D gene (6 bases). Germline-derived CDR1 and CDR2 are MNHNS and SASEGT. CDR3 length equals 17 residues. V lost 0 bases to trimming and J lost 2 bases, with 15 bases between them. The CDR3 DNA is TGTGCCAGCAGTGAAGCTGGATGGGGACTTTTCACAGATACGCAGTATTTT. It specifies CASSEAGWGLFTDTQYF.

The chain links TRBV19 to TRBJ1-1, with 7 nucleotides matching TRBD1. This CDR3 comprises 14 residues. The germline CDR1 and CDR2 sequences are LNHDA and SQIVND (reference sequence). With 6 bases clipped from V and 1 base from J, the junction kept 5 bases outside the gene matches. The CDR3 region is CASSPDRRNTEAFF. For the CDR3, the DNA is TGTGCCAGTAGCCCGGACAGGAGGAACACTGAAGCTTTCTTT.